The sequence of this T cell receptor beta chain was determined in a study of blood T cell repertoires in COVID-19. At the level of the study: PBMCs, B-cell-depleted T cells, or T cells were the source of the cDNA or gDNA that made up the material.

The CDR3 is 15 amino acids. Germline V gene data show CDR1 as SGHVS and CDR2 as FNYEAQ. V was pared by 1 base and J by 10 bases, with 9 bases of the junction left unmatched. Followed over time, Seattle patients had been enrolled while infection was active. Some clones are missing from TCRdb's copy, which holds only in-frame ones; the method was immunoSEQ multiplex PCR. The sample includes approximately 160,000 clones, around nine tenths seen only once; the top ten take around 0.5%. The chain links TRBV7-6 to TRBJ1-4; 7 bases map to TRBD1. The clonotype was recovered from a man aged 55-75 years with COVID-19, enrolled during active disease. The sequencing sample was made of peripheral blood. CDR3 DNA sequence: TGTGCCAGCAGCTTAGGATATACAGGGGTGGTAAAACTGTTTTTT. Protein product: CASSLGYTGVVKLFF.